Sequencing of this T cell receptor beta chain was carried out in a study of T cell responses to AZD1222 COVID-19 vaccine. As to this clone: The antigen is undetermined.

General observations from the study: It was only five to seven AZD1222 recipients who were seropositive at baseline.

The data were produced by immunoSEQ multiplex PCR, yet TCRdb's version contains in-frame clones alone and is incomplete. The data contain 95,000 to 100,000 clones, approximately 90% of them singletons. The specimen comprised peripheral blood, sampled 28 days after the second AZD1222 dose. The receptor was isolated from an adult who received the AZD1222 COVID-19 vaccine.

CDR3 protein: CASSRGGTGDNEQFF. For the CDR3, the DNA is TGTGCCAGCAGTCGTGGCGGGACAGGGGACAATGAGCAGTTCTTC. J is TRBJ2-1 and V is TRBV9; 10 bases map to TRBD1. Unmatched junction bases numbered 7, after V lost 5 bases and J lost 5 bases. In germline, CDR1 is SGDLS, CDR2 YYNGEE. This CDR3 has 15 amino acids.